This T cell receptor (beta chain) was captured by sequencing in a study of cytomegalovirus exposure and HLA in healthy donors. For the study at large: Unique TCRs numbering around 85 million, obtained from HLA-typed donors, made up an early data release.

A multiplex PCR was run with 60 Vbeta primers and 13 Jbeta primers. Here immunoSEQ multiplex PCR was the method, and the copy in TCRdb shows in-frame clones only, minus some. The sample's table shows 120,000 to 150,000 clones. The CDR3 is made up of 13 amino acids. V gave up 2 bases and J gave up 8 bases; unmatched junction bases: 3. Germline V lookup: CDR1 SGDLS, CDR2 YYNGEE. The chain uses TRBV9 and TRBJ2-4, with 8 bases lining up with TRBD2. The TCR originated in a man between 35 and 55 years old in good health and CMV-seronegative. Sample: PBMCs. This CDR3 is CASSVGGADIQYF. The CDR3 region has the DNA TGTGCCAGCAGCGTCGGGGGGGCTGACATTCAGTACTTC.